This T cell receptor beta chain was documented in a study of long-term antiretroviral therapy in people with HIV. General study points: ART was followed by higher diversity that remained below transplant donor controls.

At the survey level, the v3.0 immunoSEQ assay was run. Sequencing was performed with immunoSEQ multiplex PCR; in TCRdb, only in-frame clones are kept and a portion is missing. Among 20,000 to 25,000 clones listed, over 80% were seen once. Germline V gene lookup returns CDR1 SEHNR and CDR2 FQNEAQ (reference sequence). This CDR3 has 14 residues. V lost 2 bases, J lost 6 bases, and 10 bases lay in between. In its sample, this clone ranks as medium-sized (0.01 to 0.1%). Its antigen is not identified. Donors each had at least one pre-ART PBMC sample and at least two post-ART ones. The material was unsorted PBMCs, obtained 1.2 years after starting antiretroviral therapy. This TCR derives from a woman in her 40s with HIV. The gene calls are TRBV7-9 and TRBJ2-2, with D possibly being TRBD1 (5 bases). The CDR3 bases are TGTGCCAGCAGCTTATTAGCAGGGTCCGGGGAGCTGTTTTTT. This translates into CASSLLAGSGELFF.